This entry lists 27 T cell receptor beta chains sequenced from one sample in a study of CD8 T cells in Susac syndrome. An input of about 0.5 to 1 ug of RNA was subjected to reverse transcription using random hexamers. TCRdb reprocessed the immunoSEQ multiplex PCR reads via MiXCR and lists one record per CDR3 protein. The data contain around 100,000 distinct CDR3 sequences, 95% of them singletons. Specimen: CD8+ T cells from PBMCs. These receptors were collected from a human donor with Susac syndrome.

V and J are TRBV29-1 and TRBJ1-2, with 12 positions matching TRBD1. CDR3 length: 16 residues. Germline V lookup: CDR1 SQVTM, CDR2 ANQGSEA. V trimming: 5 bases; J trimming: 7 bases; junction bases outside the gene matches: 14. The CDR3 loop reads CSVPSRDRGPGFGYTF. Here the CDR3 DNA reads TGCAGCGTTCCCTCCCGGGACAGGGGGCCCGGGTTTGGCTACACCTTC.

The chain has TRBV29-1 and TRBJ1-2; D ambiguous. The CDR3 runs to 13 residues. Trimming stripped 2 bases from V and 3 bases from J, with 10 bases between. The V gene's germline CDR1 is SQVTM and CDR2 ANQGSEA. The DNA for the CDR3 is TGCAGCGTTGAATCCCCGAAGGACTATGGCTACACCTTC. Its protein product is CSVESPKDYGYTF.

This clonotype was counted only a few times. CDR3 sequence reads: CSVGTVYEQYF. Written as DNA, the CDR3 is TGCAGCGTTGGGACGGTCTACGAGCAGTACTTC. The chain carries TRBV29-1 and TRBJ2-7; no clear D gene. V lost 4 bases to trimming and J lost 3 bases, with 7 bases between them. This CDR3 comprises 11 residues. The germline CDR1 and CDR2 sequences are SQVTM and ANQGSEA.

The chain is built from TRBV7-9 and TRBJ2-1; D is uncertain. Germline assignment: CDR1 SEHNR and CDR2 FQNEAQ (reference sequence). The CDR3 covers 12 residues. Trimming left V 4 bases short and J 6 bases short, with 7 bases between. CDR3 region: CASSSPSNEQFF. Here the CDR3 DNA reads TGTGCCAGCAGCTCCCCATCCAATGAGCAGTTCTTC.

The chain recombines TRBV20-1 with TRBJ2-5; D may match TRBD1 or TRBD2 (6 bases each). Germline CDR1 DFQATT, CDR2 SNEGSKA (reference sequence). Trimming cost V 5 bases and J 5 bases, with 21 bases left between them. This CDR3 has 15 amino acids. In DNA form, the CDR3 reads TGCAGTGCTGTCCGGGGGCAGGGGATGGGTGAGACCCAGTACTTC. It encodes CSAVRGQGMGETQYF.

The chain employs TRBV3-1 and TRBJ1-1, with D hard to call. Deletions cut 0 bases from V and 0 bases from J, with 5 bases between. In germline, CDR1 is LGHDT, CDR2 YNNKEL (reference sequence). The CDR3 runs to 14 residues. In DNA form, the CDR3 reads TGTGCCAGCAGCCAAGAGTATCTGAACACTGAAGCTTTCTTT. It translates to CASSQEYLNTEAFF.

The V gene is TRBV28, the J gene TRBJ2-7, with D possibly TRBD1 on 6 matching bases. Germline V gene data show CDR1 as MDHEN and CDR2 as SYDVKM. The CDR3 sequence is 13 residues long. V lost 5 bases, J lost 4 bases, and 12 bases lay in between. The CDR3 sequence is CASSPGHKYEQYF. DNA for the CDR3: TGTGCCAGCAGTCCGGGACATAAGTACGAGCAGTACTTC.

The CDR3 DNA follows: TGCGCCAGCAGCTTGGGGACTACCCTCACAGATACGCAGTATTTT. Protein sequence: CASSLGTTLTDTQYF. The rearrangement joins TRBV5-1 to TRBJ2-3; maybe TRBD2 (6 bases). The CDR3 totals 15 residues. Trimming pared 0 bases from V and 2 bases from J, leaving 10 bases between. CDR1 SGHRS and CDR2 YFSETQ come from the germline V gene.

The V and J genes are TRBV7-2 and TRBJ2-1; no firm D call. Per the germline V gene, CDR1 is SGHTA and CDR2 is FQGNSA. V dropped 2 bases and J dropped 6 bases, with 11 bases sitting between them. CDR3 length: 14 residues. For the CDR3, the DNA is TGTGCCAGCAGCTTATTGACGCGAAGCAATGAGCAGTTCTTC. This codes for CASSLLTRSNEQFF.

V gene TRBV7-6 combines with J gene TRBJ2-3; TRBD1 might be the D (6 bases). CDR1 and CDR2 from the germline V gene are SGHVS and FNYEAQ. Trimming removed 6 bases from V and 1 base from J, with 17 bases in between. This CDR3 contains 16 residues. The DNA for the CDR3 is TGTGCCAGCAGAAAGAAGGCTGAGGGGGGCACAGATACGCAGTATTTT. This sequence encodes CASRKKAEGGTDTQYF.

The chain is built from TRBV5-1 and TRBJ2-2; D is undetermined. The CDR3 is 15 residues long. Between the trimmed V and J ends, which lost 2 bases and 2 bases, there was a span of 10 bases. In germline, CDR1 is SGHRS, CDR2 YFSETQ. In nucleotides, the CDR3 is TGCGCCAGCAGCTTTGGGCCGGACAACACCGGGGAGCTGTTTTTT. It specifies CASSFGPDNTGELFF.

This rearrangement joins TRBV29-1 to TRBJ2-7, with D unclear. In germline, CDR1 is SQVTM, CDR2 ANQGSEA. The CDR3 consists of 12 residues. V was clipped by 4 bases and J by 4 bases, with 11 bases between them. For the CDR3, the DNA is TGCAGCGTTGTTGGCAGGAGATACGAGCAGTACTTC. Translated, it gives CSVVGRRYEQYF.

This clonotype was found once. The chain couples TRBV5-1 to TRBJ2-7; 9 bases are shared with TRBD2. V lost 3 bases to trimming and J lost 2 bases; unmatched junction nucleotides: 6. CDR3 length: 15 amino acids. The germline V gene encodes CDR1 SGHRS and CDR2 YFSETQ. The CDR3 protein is CASSSYSGRTYEQYF. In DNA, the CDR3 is TGCGCCAGCAGCTCCTACAGCGGGAGGACCTACGAGCAGTACTTC.

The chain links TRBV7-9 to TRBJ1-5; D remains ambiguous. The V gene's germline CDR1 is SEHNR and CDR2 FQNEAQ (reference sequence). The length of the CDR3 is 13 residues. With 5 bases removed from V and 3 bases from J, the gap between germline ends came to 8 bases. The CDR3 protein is CASSGEFNQPQHF. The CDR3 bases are TGTGCCAGCAGCGGGGAATTCAATCAGCCCCAGCATTTT. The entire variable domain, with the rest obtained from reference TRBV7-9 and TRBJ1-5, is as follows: DTGVSQNPRHKITKRGQNVTFRCDPISEHNRLYWYRQTLGQGPEFLTYFQNEAQLEKSRLLSDRFSAERPKGSFSTLEIQRTEQGDSAMYLCASSGEFNQPQHFGDGTRLSIL.

CDR3: CSASGRSGLGGYTF. The DNA of the CDR3 is TGCAGTGCTAGCGGGCGGTCGGGACTGGGCGGCTACACCTTC. The chain links TRBV20-1 to TRBJ1-2; D is possibly TRBD1 (5 bases). The CDR3 runs to 14 residues. Trimming shortened V by 3 bases and J by 8 bases, and 19 bases separated the two germline ends. Germline assignment: CDR1 DFQATT and CDR2 SNEGSKA (reference sequence).

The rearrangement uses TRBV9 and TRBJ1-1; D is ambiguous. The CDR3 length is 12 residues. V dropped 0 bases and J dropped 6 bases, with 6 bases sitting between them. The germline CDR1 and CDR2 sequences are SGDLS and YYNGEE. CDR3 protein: CASSVDSAEAFF. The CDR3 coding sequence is TGTGCCAGCAGCGTAGATTCCGCTGAAGCTTTCTTT.

Written as DNA, the CDR3 is TGTGCCAGCGCCCTAGCGGGGGGGGACGAGCAGTACTTC. Protein sequence: CASALAGGDEQYF. The chain links TRBV28 to TRBJ2-7; 12 bases align to TRBD2. The CDR3 totals 13 residues. The V segment lost 8 bases and the J segment 5 bases; nucleotides outside the gene matches: 4. Germline CDR1 MDHEN, CDR2 SYDVKM.

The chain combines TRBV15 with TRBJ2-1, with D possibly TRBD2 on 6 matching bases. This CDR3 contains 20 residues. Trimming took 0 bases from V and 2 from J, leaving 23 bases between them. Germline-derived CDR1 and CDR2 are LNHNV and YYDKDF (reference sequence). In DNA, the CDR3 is TGTGCCACCAGCAGAGATCGACCGCGGGGTACAGGCGCCGCCTACAATGAGCAGTTCTTC. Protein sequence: CATSRDRPRGTGAAYNEQFF.

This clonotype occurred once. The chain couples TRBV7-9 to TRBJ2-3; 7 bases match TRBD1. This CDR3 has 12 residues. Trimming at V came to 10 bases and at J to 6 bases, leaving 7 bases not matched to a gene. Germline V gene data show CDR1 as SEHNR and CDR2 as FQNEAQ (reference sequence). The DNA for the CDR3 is TGTGCCAATAATACAGGGGCGGATACGCAGTATTTT. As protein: CANNTGADTQYF.

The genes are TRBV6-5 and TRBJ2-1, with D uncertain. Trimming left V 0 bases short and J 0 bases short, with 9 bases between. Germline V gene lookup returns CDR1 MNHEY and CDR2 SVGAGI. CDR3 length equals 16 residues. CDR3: CASSYSGRTSYNEQFF. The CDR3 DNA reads TGTGCCAGCAGTTACTCCGGCAGAACCTCCTACAATGAGCAGTTCTTC.

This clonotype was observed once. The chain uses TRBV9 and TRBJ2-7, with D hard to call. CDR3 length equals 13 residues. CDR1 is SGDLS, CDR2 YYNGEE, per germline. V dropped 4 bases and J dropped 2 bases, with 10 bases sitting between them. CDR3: CASSLDPAYEQYF. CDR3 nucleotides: TGTGCCAGCAGCTTAGACCCGGCCTACGAGCAGTACTTC.

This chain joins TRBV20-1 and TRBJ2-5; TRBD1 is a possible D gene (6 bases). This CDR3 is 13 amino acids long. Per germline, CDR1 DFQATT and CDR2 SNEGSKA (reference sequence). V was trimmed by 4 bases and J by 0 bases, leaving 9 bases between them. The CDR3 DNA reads TGCAGTGCTAAAGGACAGTACCAAGAGACCCAGTACTTC. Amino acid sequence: CSAKGQYQETQYF.

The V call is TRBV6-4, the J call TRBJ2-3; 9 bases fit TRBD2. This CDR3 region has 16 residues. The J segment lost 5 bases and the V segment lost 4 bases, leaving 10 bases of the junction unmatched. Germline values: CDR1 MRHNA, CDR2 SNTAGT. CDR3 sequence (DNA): TGTGCCAGCAGTGGAGCGGCGGGAGGGCCGGGAGATACGCAGTATTTT. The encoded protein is CASSGAAGGPGDTQYF.

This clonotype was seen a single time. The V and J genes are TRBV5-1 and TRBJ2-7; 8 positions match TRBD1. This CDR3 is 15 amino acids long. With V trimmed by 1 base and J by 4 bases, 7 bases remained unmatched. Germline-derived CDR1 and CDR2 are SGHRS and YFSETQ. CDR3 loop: CASSLTGTGNYEQYF. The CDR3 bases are TGCGCCAGCAGCTTGACCGGGACAGGAAATTACGAGCAGTACTTC.

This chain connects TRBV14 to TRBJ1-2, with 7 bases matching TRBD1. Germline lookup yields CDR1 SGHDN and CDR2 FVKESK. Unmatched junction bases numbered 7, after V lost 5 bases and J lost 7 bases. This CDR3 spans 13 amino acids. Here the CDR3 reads CASSAQGVAGYTF. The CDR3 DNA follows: TGTGCCAGCAGCGCTCAGGGGGTTGCTGGCTACACCTTC.

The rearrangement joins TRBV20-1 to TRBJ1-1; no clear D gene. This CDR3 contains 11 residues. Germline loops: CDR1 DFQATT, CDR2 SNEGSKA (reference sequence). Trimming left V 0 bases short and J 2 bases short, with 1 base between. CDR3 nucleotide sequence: TGCAGTGCTAGAGAAAACACTGAAGCTTTCTTT. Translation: CSARENTEAFF.

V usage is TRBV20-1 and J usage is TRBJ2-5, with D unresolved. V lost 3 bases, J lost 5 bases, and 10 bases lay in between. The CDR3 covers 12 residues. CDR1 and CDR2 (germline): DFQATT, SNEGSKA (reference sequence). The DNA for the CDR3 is TGCAGTGCTAGGCCCCCAAGGGAGACCCAGTACTTC. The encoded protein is CSARPPRETQYF.